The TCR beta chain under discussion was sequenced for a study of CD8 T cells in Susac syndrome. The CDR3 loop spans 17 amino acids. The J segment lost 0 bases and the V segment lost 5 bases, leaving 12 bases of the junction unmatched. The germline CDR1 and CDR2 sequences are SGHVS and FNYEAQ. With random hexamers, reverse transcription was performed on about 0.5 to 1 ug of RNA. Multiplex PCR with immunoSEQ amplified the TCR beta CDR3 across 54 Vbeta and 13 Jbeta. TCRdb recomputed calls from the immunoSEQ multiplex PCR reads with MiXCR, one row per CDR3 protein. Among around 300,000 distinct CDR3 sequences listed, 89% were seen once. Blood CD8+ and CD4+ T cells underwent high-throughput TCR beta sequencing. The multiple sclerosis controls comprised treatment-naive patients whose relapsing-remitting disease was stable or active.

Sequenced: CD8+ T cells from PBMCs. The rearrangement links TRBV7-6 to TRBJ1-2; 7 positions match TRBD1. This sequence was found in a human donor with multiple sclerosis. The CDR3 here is CASSPGGGALSNYGYTF. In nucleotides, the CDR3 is TGTGCCAGCAGCCCCGGAGGGGGCGCGCTGTCTAACTATGGCTACACCTTC.